The TCR beta chain described here comes from a study of T-cell reconstitution after alpha-beta-depleted transplantation in children. Broader study findings: Newly generated T cells supplied most T-cell counts and diversity one year post-transplant. Recipient T cells and thymic progenitors that survived gave rise to the high TCRbeta diversity observed at day 60 in some patients. About two months after transplant, alpha-beta T cells reportedly came from several hundred expanded graft clones.

Germline lookup yields CDR1 DFQATT and CDR2 SNEGSKA (reference sequence). This CDR3 is 14 amino acids long. Between the trimmed V and J ends, which lost 8 bases and 0 bases, there was a span of 13 bases. Unique molecular identifiers were incorporated when the TCRbeta library was constructed. TCRdb ran MiXCR on the PCR reads and lists one entry per CDR3 protein. The sample has over 200,000 distinct CDR3 sequences, roughly a tenth seen once; the top ten hold roughly 30%. This clonotype showed up many times. The antigen is not known. The chain joins TRBV20-1 to TRBJ1-4; D gene unclear. The sample here was PBMCs, taken before TCRalphabeta/CD19-depleted stem cell transplant. This sequence originates from a child under two years old with acute myeloid leukemia, due to receive a stem cell transplant. CDR3 DNA sequence: TGCAGTACTTACGACGGGACAACTAATGAAAAACTGTTTTTT. This sequence encodes CSTYDGTTNEKLFF.